Listed here are 4 T cell receptor beta chains from one sample, sequenced in a study of blood T cell repertoires in COVID-19 (TCRdb year 2020). The receptor library was made with the immunoSEQ multiplex PCR assay. This is the immuneACCESS table as TCRdb keeps it, with only in-frame sequences that have V and J called. A part of the clones is gone; compared with another copy, unresolved V genes explain less than half, and the rest is unexplained. This sample lists 400,000 or so clones; about 89% were detected once. In total, the top ten clones hold approximately 1.8% of the sample. Sequencing was done on a sample of PBMCs or T cells enriched from blood (not recorded which). These TCRs come from a man in his forties or fifties in a cohort exposed to, infected with or recovered from COVID-19 (not recorded which).

The rearrangement uses TRBV5-5 and TRBJ1-2; D might be TRBD1 (6 bases). CDR1 and CDR2 from the germline V gene are SGHKS and YYEKEE (reference sequence). Trimming took 4 bases from V and 7 from J, leaving 23 bases between them. This CDR3 spans 16 amino acids. The CDR3 region is CASSTRGGTGGLGYTF. The CDR3 DNA reads as TGTGCCAGCAGCACAAGAGGGGGAACGGGGGGCCTTGGCTACACCTTC.

The genes are TRBV6-5 and TRBJ1-6; the match to TRBD1 covers 7 bases. V was pared by 6 bases and J by 6 bases, with 5 bases of the junction left unmatched. The CDR3 contains 14 residues. Germline CDR1 MNHEY, CDR2 SVGAGI. CDR3: CASSRDSLNSPLHF. The CDR3 nucleotides are TGTGCCAGCAGCCGGGACAGCCTTAATTCACCCCTCCACTTT.

The rearrangement links TRBV20-1 to TRBJ2-1; D ambiguous. CDR1 DFQATT and CDR2 SNEGSKA come from the germline V gene (reference sequence). V lost 2 bases and J lost 4, with 3 bases in between. This CDR3 region has 11 residues. The CDR3 spells CSARSYNEQFF. The CDR3 nucleotides are TGCAGTGCTAGATCATACAATGAGCAGTTCTTC.

The chain recombines TRBV5-1 with TRBJ2-1; 7 bases match TRBD1. The CDR3 has 14 residues. Looked up from germline, CDR1 is SGHRS and CDR2 is YFSETQ. Losses at the gene ends were 3 bases for V and 5 bases for J; bases not matched to a gene: 5. The CDR3 DNA reads as TGCGCCAGCAGCTCCGTCGACAGGGACAATGAGCAGTTCTTC. This sequence encodes CASSSVDRDNEQFF.